Shown below are 27 T cell receptor beta chains from a single sample sequenced in a study of graft-versus-host responses after intestinal transplantation. Here immunoSEQ multiplex PCR was the method, and the copy in TCRdb shows in-frame clones only, minus some. In the table there are 23,000 or so clones, approximately 96% of which are singletons. The sample consisted of PBMCs, taken more than 29 days after intestinal transplant. These receptors were obtained from a human patient who received an intestinal transplant, so some T cells may come from the graft donor.

This clone was seen just once. This rearrangement joins TRBV5-5 to TRBJ2-5; no firm D call. Germline values: CDR1 SGHKS, CDR2 YYEKEE (reference sequence). This CDR3 spans 14 amino acids. The ends were cut back, 2 bases at V and 2 bases at J, with 10 bases in the middle. The CDR3 nucleotides are TGTGCCAGCAGCTTTGGGTCACCACAAGAGACCCAGTACTTC. Protein product: CASSFGSPQETQYF.

Comments on this clone: Other DNA variants within this sample encode the same CDR3. The chain employs TRBV30 and TRBJ2-1, with 12 positions matching TRBD2. Looked up from germline, CDR1 is GTSNPN and CDR2 is SVGIG (reference sequence). J gave up 10 bases and V 4 bases, and 8 bases lay outside the gene matches. This CDR3 has 14 residues. Here the CDR3 reads CAWNPGLAGGEQFF. CDR3 DNA sequence: TGTGCCTGGAACCCGGGACTAGCGGGTGGCGAGCAGTTCTTC. Using reference TRBV30 and TRBJ2-1 for the parts outside the CDR3, the full variable domain is SQTIHQWPATLVQPVGSPLSLECTVEGTSNPNLYWYRQAAGRGLQLLFYSVGIGQISSEVPQNLSASRPQDRQFILSSKKLLLSDSGFYLCAWNPGLAGGEQFFGPGTRLTVL.

The rearrangement joins TRBV5-1 to TRBJ2-7; D call uncertain. Germline-derived CDR1 and CDR2 are SGHRS and YFSETQ. The length of the CDR3 is 12 residues. V lost 4 bases and J 4 bases, leaving 9 bases between the germline ends. This CDR3 reads CASSLNSYEQYF. The CDR3 nucleotides are TGCGCCAGCAGCCTAAACTCTTACGAGCAGTACTTC.

The CDR3 sequence is CAISESDRVAQETQYF. In DNA form, the CDR3 reads TGTGCCATCAGTGAGTCGGACAGGGTAGCCCAAGAGACCCAGTACTTC. The V gene is TRBV10-3, the J gene TRBJ2-5, with TRBD1 matching over 8 bases. V was clipped by 0 bases and J by 1 base; unmatched bases: 4. The CDR3 extends over 16 amino acids. Germline V gene sequence: CDR1 ENHRY, CDR2 SYGVKD.

The chain carries TRBV2 and TRBJ1-1, with D unresolved. The CDR3 is made up of 13 amino acids. Germline V gives CDR1 SNHLY, CDR2 FYNNEI. Trimming shortened V by 4 bases and J by 2 bases, and 8 bases separated the two germline ends. The CDR3 DNA sequence: TGTGCCAGCAGTGGACAATTTAACACTGAAGCTTTCTTT. Protein product: CASSGQFNTEAFF.

The rearrangement links TRBV28 to TRBJ1-1; TRBD1 is a possible D gene (5 bases). In germline, CDR1 is MDHEN, CDR2 SYDVKM. V lost 3 bases, J lost 3 bases, and 8 bases lay in between. CDR3 size: 13 residues. The CDR3 protein is CASSLGGDTEAFF. DNA for the CDR3: TGTGCCAGCAGTTTGGGGGGGGACACTGAAGCTTTCTTT.

J is TRBJ2-7 and V is TRBV7-2; 7 bases align to TRBD1. Germline CDR1 SGHTA, CDR2 FQGNSA. There are 16 residues in the CDR3. Trimming took 0 bases from V and 0 from J; bases not matched to a gene: 5. In nucleotides, the CDR3 is TGTGCCAGCAGCTTAGCGCTGGCAGGGGGCTCCTACGAGCAGTACTTC. Its protein product is CASSLALAGGSYEQYF.

The chain employs TRBV27 and TRBJ2-1; 9 nucleotides line up with TRBD2. Trimming removed 7 bases from V and 0 bases from J; junction bases left unmatched: 7. Germline V lookup: CDR1 MNHEY, CDR2 SMNVEV (reference sequence). The CDR3 contains 16 residues. The CDR3 DNA sequence: TGTGCCAGCACCCCCGCGGGGGGGGTCTCCTACAATGAGCAGTTCTTC. Protein sequence: CASTPAGGVSYNEQFF.

The rearrangement links TRBV19 to TRBJ1-2, with D unresolved. Germline CDR1 is LNHDA and CDR2 is SQIVND (reference sequence). This CDR3 has 13 amino acids. V lost 3 bases and J 6 bases, leaving 11 bases between the germline ends. CDR3 in amino acids: CASSIAKGHGYTF. CDR3 in DNA: TGTGCCAGTAGTATTGCAAAGGGCCATGGCTACACCTTC.

The chain combines TRBV5-5 with TRBJ2-7; perhaps TRBD1 as D (5 bases). Trimming stripped 4 bases from V and 5 bases from J, with 10 bases between. Germline V gives CDR1 SGHKS, CDR2 YYEKEE (reference sequence). This CDR3 contains 12 residues. CDR3: CASSTDSNEQYF. CDR3 nucleotides: TGTGCCAGCAGCACCGACAGCAACGAGCAGTACTTC.

The chain employs TRBV6-1 and TRBJ1-6; a weak D match, TRBD1 (5 bases). V shed 5 bases and J shed 14 bases, with 16 bases lying between them. Per the germline V gene, CDR1 is MNHNS and CDR2 is SASEGT. The CDR3 spans 13 residues. The CDR3 sequence: CASSRKPWGTLHF. In DNA, the CDR3 is TGTGCCAGCAGTCGGAAGCCGTGGGGGACCCTCCACTTT.

The rearrangement joins TRBV7-9 to TRBJ1-2, with D possibly TRBD1 on 6 matching bases. The CDR3 spans 17 residues. Trimming shortened V by 5 bases and J by 0 bases, and 19 bases separated the two germline ends. CDR1 and CDR2 from the germline V gene are SEHNR and FQNEAQ (reference sequence). DNA for the CDR3: TGTGCCAGCAGCCACGGATTACAGGGTCCCGCTAACTATGGCTACACCTTC. Translation gives CASSHGLQGPANYGYTF. The variable domain in full, completed from reference TRBV7-9 and TRBJ1-2, reads DTGVSQNPRHKITKRGQNVTFRCDPISEHNRLYWYRQTLGQGPEFLTYFQNEAQLEKSRLLSDRFSAERPKGSFSTLEIQRTEQGDSAMYLCASSHGLQGPANYGYTFGSGTRLTVV.

J is TRBJ2-7 and V is TRBV11-2; TRBD2 matches 9 bases. The CDR3 has 15 amino acids. CDR1 and CDR2 from the germline V gene are SGHAT and FQNNGV. V dropped 1 base and J dropped 3; count of bases not matched to a gene: 4. The CDR3 region has the DNA TGTGCCAGCAGCTTAGCCCCTAGCGGGGTCTACGAGCAGTACTTC. It is translated as CASSLAPSGVYEQYF.

The gene calls are TRBV4-1 and TRBJ1-5, with unresolved D. CDR3 length: 12 residues. Germline CDR1 reads MGHRA; CDR2 reads YSYEKL. V lost 1 base and J lost 3, with 1 base in between. CDR3 sequence: CASSQVNQPQHF. For the CDR3, the DNA is TGCGCCAGCAGCCAAGTCAATCAGCCCCAGCATTTT.

The chain combines TRBV7-2 with TRBJ1-5, with 10 bases fitting TRBD1. This CDR3 region has 15 residues. The V gene end was trimmed by 3 bases and the J gene end by 1 base; junction bases not matched to a gene: 0. Germline values: CDR1 SGHTA, CDR2 FQGNSA. CDR3 sequence: CASSLDRGSNQPQHF. DNA for the CDR3: TGTGCCAGCAGCTTGGACAGGGGGAGCAATCAGCCCCAGCATTTT.

CDR3 loop: CASSLGRGIQAFF. The CDR3 bases are TGTGCCAGCAGTTTGGGCAGGGGAATTCAAGCTTTCTTT. The chain is built from TRBV27 and TRBJ1-1; D possibly corresponds to TRBD1 (6 bases). V shed 3 bases and J shed 9 bases, with 14 bases lying between them. The germline CDR1 and CDR2 sequences are MNHEY and SMNVEV (reference sequence). The CDR3 extends over 13 amino acids.

The V call is TRBV5-1, the J call TRBJ1-2, with unresolved D. The V gene lost 2 bases and the J gene lost 2 bases, with 19 bases spanning the gap. CDR1 and CDR2 (germline): SGHRS, YFSETQ. The CDR3 covers 17 residues. This chain's CDR3 is CASSLGGRAGRNYGYTF. CDR3 DNA sequence: TGCGCCAGCAGCTTAGGTGGGAGGGCAGGACGCAACTATGGCTACACCTTC.

This chain uses TRBV6-6 with TRBJ2-1, with TRBD2 matching over 10 bases. Unmatched junction bases numbered 4, after V lost 2 bases and J lost 3 bases. This CDR3 spans 16 amino acids. Germline CDR1 and CDR2: MNHNY and SVGAGI (reference sequence). CDR3 residues: CASSYPSGSGYNEQFF. CDR3 sequence (DNA): TGTGCCAGCAGTTACCCTAGCGGGAGTGGCTACAATGAGCAGTTCTTC.

This clone has just one count. V is TRBV9 and J is TRBJ2-7; 7 bases are a match to TRBD1. Per the germline V gene, CDR1 is SGDLS and CDR2 is YYNGEE. Losses at the gene ends were 3 bases for V and 3 bases for J; bases not matched to a gene: 3. This CDR3 is built from 13 residues. DNA for the CDR3: TGTGCCAGCAGCGCCGGGACAGACTACGAGCAGTACTTC. This gives the protein CASSAGTDYEQYF.

This clone has a single count. CDR3 sequence reads: CASSYSRARVGDEQFF. The CDR3, as DNA: TGTGCCAGCAGTTACTCGAGGGCCAGGGTGGGAGATGAGCAGTTCTTC. This chain joins TRBV6-5 and TRBJ2-1; possibly TRBD1 or TRBD2 for D (5 bases each). V lost 0 bases to trimming and J lost 8 bases, with 17 bases between them. CDR3 length: 16 amino acids. Germline V lookup: CDR1 MNHEY, CDR2 SVGAGI.

DNA for the CDR3: TGTGCCAGCAGCTTAGGTATATTGGACAGGGGGCTGTCTAATGAAAAACTGTTTTTT. The encoded protein is CASSLGILDRGLSNEKLFF. V usage is TRBV7-7 and J usage is TRBJ1-4; 11 bases map to TRBD1. Per germline, CDR1 SSHAT and CDR2 FNYEAQ (reference sequence). Trimming took 1 base from V and 3 from J; bases not matched to a gene: 10. CDR3 length: 19 amino acids.

This sequence joins TRBV22-1 and TRBJ2-6; the listed D gene, TRBD2, was not tested against the DNA. TRBV22-1 is tagged as a pseudogene. The CDR3 runs to 18 residues. The CDR3 region is CPGSGRRSEQSRANVLTF. The CDR3 region has the DNA TGTCCTGGGAGCGGAAGGAGAAGCGAACAAAGTCGGGCCAACGTCCTGACTTTC.

This rearrangement joins TRBV10-2 to TRBJ1-6; possible D gene TRBD1, 6 bases. Germline values: CDR1 WSHSY, CDR2 SAAADI. The CDR3 sequence is 15 residues long. CDR3 region: CHHQGQNNPNSPLHF. In nucleotides, the CDR3 is TGCCATCACCAGGGGCAGAACAATCCTAATTCACCCCTCCACTTT.

The V call is TRBV7-6, the J call TRBJ2-5, with TRBD1 matching over 7 bases. The end of the DNA aligns better with TRBJ2-7, so the J call may be wrong. CDR3 size: 14 residues. Germline-derived CDR1 and CDR2 are SGHVS and FNYEAQ. The CDR3 protein is CASSPGTDLYEQYF. For the CDR3, the DNA is TGTGCCAGCAGCCCCGGGACAGATCTCTACGAGCAGTACTTC.

The count of this clone is one. The chain joins TRBV21-1 to TRBJ1-1. TRBV21-1 is a listed pseudogene. There are 16 residues in the CDR3. The CDR3 sequence is CASSKADRKPNTEAFF. In DNA form, the CDR3 reads TGTGCCAGCAGCAAAGCGGACCGTAAGCCTAACACTGAAGCTTTCTTT.

The rearrangement uses TRBV4-1 and TRBJ2-1; 10 nucleotides agree with TRBD1. CDR1 and CDR2 (germline): MGHRA, YSYEKL. This CDR3 has 13 amino acids. Trimming at V came to 7 bases and at J to 7 bases, leaving 4 bases not matched to a gene. The CDR3 bases are TGCGCCAGCACCGGGACAGGGGATAATGAGCAGTTCTTC. Its translation: CASTGTGDNEQFF.

The gene calls are TRBV5-5 and TRBJ2-3; 7 positions agree with TRBD1. In germline, CDR1 is SGHKS, CDR2 YYEKEE (reference sequence). V trimming: 4 bases; J trimming: 1 base; junction bases outside the gene matches: 15. This CDR3 is 18 amino acids long. The DNA of the CDR3 is TGTGCCAGCAGCCCTTACCGCATGTACAGGGGCCGCACAGATACGCAGTATTTT. Translating it yields CASSPYRMYRGRTDTQYF.